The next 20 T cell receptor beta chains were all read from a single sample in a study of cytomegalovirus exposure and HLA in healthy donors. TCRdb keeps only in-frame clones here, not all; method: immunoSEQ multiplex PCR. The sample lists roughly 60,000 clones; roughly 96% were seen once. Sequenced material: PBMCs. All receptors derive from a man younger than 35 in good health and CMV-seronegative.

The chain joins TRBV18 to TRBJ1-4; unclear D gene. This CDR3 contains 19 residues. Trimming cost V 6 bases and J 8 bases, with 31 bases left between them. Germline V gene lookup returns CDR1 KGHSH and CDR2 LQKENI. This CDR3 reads CASSQNPYGLIIEGEKLFF. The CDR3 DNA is TGTGCCAGCTCCCAAAACCCCTACGGCTTAATCATAGAGGGAGAAAAACTGTTTTTT.

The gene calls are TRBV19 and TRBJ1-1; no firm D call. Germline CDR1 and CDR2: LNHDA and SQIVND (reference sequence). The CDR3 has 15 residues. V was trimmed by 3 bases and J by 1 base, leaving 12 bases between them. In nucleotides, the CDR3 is TGTGCCAGTAGTATCGCCCACCCAGGGAACACTGAAGCTTTCTTT. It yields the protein CASSIAHPGNTEAFF.

The CDR3 loop reads CASSGEGDEQYF. As DNA, the CDR3 is TGCGCCAGCAGCGGTGAGGGAGACGAGCAGTACTTC. V usage is TRBV10-1 and J usage is TRBJ2-5; TRBD2 is a possible D gene (5 bases). The J call may be incorrect, as the DNA end agrees better with TRBJ2-7. Germline V lookup: CDR1 WNHNN, CDR2 SYGVQD (reference sequence). This CDR3 is 12 amino acids long.

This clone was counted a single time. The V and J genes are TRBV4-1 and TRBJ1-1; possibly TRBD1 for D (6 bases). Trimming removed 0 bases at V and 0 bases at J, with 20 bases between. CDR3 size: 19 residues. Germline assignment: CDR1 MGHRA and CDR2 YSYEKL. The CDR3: CASSQDGARGSRMNTEAFF. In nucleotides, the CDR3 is TGCGCCAGCAGCCAAGATGGGGCGAGGGGGTCGAGGATGAACACTGAAGCTTTCTTT.

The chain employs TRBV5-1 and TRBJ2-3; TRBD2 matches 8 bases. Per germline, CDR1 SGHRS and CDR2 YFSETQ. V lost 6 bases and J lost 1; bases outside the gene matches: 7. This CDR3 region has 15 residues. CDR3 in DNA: TGCGCCAGCAAGCCCCGTAGCGGGGGCACAGATACGCAGTATTTT. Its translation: CASKPRSGGTDTQYF. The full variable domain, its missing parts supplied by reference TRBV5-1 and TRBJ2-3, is KAGVTQTPRYLIKTRGQQVTLSCSPISGHRSVSWYQQTPGQGLQFLFEYFSETQRNKGNFPGRFSGRQFSNSRSEMNVSTLELGDSALYLCASKPRSGGTDTQYFGPGTRLTVL.

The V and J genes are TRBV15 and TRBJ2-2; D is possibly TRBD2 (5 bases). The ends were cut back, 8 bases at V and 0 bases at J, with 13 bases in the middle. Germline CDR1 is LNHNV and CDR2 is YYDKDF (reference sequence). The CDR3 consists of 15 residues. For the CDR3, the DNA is TGTGCCACCGGAGCGCGGACTCCGAACACCGGGGAGCTGTTTTTT. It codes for CATGARTPNTGELFF. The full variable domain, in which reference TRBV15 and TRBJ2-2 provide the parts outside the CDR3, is DAMVIQNPRYQVTQFGKPVTLSCSQTLNHNVMYWYQQKSSQAPKLLFHYYDKDFNNEADTPDNFQSRRPNTSFCFLDIRSPGLGDTAMYLCATGARTPNTGELFFGEGSRLTVL.

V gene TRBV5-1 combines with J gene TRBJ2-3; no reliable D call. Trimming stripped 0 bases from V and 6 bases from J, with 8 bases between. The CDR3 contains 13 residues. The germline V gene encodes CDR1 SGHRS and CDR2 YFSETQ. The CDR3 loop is CASSLVPSDTQYF. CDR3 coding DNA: TGCGCCAGCAGCTTGGTCCCTTCTGATACGCAGTATTTT.

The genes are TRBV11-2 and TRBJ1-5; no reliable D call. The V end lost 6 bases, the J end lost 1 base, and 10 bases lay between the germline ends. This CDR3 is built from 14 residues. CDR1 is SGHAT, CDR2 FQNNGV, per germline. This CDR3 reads CASRLRESNQPQHF. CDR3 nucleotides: TGTGCCAGCAGGTTGAGGGAAAGCAATCAGCCCCAGCATTTT.

The CDR3 bases are TGTGCCAGCAGTGAAGCCCCGCCCGGGGAAGGGCCGGAGACCCAGTACTTC. Translation: CASSEAPPGEGPETQYF. The rearrangement links TRBV2 to TRBJ2-5, with D tentatively TRBD2 (5 bases). Trimming took 0 bases from V and 5 from J, leaving 19 bases between them. Germline CDR1 SNHLY, CDR2 FYNNEI. The CDR3 is 17 amino acids.

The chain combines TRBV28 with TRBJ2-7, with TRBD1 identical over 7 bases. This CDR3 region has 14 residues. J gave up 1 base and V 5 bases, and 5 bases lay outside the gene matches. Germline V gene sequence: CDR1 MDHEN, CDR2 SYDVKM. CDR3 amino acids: CASSHTTGSYEQYF. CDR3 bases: TGTGCCAGCAGTCACACGACAGGGTCCTACGAGCAGTACTTC.

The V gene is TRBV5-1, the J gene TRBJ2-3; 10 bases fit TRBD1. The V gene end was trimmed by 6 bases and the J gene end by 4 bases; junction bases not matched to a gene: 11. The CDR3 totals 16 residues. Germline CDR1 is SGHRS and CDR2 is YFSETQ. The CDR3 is CASTEWPGQGPDTQYF. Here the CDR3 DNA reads TGCGCCAGCACCGAATGGCCGGGACAGGGGCCAGATACGCAGTATTTT.

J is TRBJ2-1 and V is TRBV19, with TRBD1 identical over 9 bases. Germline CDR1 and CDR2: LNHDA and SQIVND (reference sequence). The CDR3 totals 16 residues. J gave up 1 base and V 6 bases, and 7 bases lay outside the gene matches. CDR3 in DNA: TGTGCCAGTAGCCCAGGGGACAGGGTGTCCTACAATGAGCAGTTCTTC. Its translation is CASSPGDRVSYNEQFF.

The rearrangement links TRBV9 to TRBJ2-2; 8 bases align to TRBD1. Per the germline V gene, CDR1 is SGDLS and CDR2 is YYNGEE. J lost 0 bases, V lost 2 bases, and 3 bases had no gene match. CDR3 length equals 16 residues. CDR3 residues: CASSVRGQANTGELFF. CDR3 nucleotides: TGTGCCAGCAGCGTTCGGGGACAGGCGAACACCGGGGAGCTGTTTTTT. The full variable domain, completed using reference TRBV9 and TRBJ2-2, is DSGVTQTPKHLITATGQRVTLRCSPRSGDLSVYWYQQSLDQGLQFLIQYYNGEERAKGNILERFSAQQFPDLHSELNLSSLELGDSALYFCASSVRGQANTGELFFGEGSRLTVL.

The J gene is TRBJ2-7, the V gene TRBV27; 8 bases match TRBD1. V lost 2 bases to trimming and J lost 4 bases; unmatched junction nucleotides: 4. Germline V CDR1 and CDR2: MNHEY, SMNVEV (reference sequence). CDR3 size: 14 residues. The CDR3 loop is CASSLGTGFYEQYF. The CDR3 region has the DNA TGTGCCAGCAGTTTAGGGACAGGCTTTTACGAGCAGTACTTC.

In DNA form, the CDR3 reads TGTGCCACCAGCAGCCGGGGATCCGACTCTCAAAACATTCAGTACTTC. It encodes CATSSRGSDSQNIQYF. This chain joins TRBV15 and TRBJ2-4, with D perhaps matching TRBD2 (5 bases). V was trimmed by 3 bases and J by 5 bases, leaving 17 bases between them. The CDR3 totals 16 residues. Germline V gene data show CDR1 as LNHNV and CDR2 as YYDKDF (reference sequence).

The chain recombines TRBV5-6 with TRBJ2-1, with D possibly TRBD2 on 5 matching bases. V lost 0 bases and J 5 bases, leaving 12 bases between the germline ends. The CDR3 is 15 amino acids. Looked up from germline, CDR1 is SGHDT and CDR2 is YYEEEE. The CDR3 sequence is CASSLGHLRDNEQFF. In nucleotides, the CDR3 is TGTGCCAGCAGCTTGGGGCACCTGAGGGACAATGAGCAGTTCTTC.

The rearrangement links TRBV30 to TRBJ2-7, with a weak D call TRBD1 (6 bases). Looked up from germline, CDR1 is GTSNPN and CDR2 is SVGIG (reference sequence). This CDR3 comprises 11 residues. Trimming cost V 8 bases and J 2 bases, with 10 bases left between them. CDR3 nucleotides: TGTGCCCAGGGGATTGCCTACGAGCAGTACTTC. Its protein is CAQGIAYEQYF.

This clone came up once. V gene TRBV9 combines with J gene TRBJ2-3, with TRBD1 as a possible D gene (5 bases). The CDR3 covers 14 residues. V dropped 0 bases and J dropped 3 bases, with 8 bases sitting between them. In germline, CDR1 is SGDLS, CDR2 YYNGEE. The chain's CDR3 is CASSVEKGTDTQYF. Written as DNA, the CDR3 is TGTGCCAGCAGCGTAGAAAAGGGGACAGATACGCAGTATTTT.

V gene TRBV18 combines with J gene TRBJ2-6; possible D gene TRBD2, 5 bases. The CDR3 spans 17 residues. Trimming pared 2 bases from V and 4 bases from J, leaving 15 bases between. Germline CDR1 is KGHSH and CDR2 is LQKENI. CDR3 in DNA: TGTGCCAGCTCACCATTACCTTCTCTAGCAGGGGCCAACGTCCTGACTTTC. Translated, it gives CASSPLPSLAGANVLTF.

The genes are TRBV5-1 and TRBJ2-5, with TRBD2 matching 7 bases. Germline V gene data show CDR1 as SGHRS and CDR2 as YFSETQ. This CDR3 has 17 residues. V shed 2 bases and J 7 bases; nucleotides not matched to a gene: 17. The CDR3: CASSFWALRASGGTQYF. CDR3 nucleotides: TGCGCCAGCAGCTTTTGGGCCCTGAGGGCTAGCGGTGGGACCCAGTACTTC.